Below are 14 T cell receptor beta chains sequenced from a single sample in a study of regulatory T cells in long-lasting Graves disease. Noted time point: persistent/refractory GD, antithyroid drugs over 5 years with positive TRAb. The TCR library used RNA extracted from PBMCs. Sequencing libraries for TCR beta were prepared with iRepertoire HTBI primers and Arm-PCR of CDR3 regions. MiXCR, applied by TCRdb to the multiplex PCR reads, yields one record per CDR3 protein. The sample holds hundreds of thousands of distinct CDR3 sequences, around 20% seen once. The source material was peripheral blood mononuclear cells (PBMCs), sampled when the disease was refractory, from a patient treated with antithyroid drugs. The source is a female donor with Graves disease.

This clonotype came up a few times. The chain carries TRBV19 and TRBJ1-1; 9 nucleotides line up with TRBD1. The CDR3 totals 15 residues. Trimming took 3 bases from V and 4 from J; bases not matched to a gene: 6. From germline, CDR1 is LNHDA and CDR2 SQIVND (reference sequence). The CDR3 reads CASSMTGGGSTEAFF. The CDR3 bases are TGTGCCAGTAGTATGACAGGGGGGGGGAGCACTGAAGCTTTCTTT.

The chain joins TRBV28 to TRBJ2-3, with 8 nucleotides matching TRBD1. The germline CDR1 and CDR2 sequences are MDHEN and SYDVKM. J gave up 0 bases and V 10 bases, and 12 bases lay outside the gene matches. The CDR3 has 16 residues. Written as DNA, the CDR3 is TGTGCCACCCACCAAAACACAGGGGGAAGCACAGATACGCAGTATTTT. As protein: CATHQNTGGSTDTQYF.

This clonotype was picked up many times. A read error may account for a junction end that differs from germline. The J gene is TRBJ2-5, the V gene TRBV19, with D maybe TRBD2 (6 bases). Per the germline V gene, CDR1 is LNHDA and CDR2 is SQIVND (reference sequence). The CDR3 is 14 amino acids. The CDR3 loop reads CASSPGLSREAQYF. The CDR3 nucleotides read TGTGCCAGTAGTCCCGGACTATCAAGAGAGGCCCAGTACTTC.

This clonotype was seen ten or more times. CDR3 sequence (DNA): TGTGCCAGCGGACCCGGGACAGCCGGTAACCAAGAGACCCAGTACTTC. It encodes CASGPGTAGNQETQYF. The V and J genes are TRBV7-9 and TRBJ2-5; TRBD1 agrees at 7 bases. After removal of 8 bases from V and 0 bases from J, the junction contained 12 bases not matched to a gene. The CDR3 runs to 16 residues. Germline loops: CDR1 SEHNR, CDR2 FQNEAQ (reference sequence).

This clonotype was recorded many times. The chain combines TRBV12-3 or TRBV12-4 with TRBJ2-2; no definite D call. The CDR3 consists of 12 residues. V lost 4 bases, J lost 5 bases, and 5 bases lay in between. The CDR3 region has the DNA TGTGCCAGCAGTTCAGAAACCGGGGAGCTGTTTTTT. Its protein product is CASSSETGELFF.

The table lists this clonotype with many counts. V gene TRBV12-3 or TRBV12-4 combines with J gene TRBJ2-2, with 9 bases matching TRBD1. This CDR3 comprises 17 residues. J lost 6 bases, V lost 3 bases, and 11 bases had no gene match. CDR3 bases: TGTGCCAGCAGTTTTAGAACACCGGGACAGGGATCCGGGGAGCTGTTTTTT. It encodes CASSFRTPGQGSGELFF.

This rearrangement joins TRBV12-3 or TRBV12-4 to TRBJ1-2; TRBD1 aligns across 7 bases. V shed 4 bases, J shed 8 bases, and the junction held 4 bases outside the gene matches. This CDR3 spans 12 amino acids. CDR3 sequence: CASSSPGQGYTF. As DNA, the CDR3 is TGTGCCAGCAGTTCCCCGGGACAGGGCTACACCTTC.

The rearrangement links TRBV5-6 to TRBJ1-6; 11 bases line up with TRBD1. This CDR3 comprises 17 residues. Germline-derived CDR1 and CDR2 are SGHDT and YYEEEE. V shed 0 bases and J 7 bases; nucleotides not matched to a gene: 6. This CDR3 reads CASSLVGTGGWNSPLHF. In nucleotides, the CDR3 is TGTGCCAGCAGCTTGGTTGGGACAGGGGGTTGGAATTCACCCCTCCACTTT.

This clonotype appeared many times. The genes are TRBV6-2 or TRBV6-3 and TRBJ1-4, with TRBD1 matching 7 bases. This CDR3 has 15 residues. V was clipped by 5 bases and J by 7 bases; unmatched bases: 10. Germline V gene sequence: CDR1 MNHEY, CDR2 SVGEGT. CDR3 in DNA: TGTGCCAGCAGTGAAGGGGACAGTGTCGTTGAAAAACTGTTTTTT. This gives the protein CASSEGDSVVEKLFF.

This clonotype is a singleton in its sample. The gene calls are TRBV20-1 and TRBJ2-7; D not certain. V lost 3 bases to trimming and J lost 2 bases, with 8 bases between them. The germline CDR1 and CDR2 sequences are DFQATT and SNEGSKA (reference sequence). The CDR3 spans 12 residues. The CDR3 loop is CSARMVPYEQYF. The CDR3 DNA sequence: TGCAGTGCTAGGATGGTTCCCTACGAGCAGTACTTC.

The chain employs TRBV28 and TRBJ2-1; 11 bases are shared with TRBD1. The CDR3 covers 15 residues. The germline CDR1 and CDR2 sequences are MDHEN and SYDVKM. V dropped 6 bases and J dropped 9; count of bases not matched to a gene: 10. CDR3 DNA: TGTGCCAGCAGCTTCACCGGGACAGGGGGGAGTGAGCAGTTCTTC. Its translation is CASSFTGTGGSEQFF.

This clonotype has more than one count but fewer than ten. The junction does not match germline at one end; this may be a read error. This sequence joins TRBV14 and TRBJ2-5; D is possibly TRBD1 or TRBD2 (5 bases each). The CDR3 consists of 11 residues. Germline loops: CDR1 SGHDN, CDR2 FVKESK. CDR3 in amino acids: CASSQDGGLNF. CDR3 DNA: TGTGCCAGCAGCCAAGATGGGGGTCTAAACTTC.

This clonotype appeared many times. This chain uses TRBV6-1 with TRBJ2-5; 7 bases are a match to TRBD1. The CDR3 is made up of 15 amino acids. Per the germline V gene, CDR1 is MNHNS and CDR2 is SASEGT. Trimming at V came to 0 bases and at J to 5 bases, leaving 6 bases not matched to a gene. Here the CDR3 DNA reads TGTGCCAGCAGTGAAGCGGGACAGCTCGATGAGACCCAGTACTTC. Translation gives CASSEAGQLDETQYF.

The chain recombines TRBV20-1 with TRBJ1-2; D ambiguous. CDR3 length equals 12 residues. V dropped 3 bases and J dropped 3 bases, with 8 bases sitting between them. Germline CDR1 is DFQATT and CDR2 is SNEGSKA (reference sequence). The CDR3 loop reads CSARSHHYGYTF. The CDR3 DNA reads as TGCAGTGCTAGGTCTCACCACTATGGCTACACCTTC.